A single sample is the source of the 10 T cell receptor beta chains below, sequenced in a study of blood T cell repertoires in COVID-19. Clones were sequenced by immunoSEQ multiplex PCR, and TCRdb holds only the in-frame ones, with some missing. The sample lists about 530,000 clones, approximately 91% occurring once. The sequenced sample was peripheral blood. The source is a woman aged 50 to 60 with COVID-19, enrolled during active disease.

The V and J genes are TRBV6-5 and TRBJ1-1; 7 bases map to TRBD1. Trimming took 7 bases from V and 7 from J; bases not matched to a gene: 12. Germline-derived CDR1 and CDR2 are MNHEY and SVGAGI. CDR3 length equals 14 residues. CDR3 amino acids: CASILHQGDGEAFF. CDR3 nucleotides: TGTGCCAGCATTTTACACCAGGGGGACGGTGAAGCTTTCTTT.

The CDR3 here is CASSQVYVGGGEKLFF. DNA for the CDR3: TGCGCCAGCAGCCAAGTGTATGTGGGCGGGGGCGAAAAACTGTTTTTT. The V and J genes are TRBV4-1 and TRBJ1-4, with a possible D match to TRBD1 (6 bases). CDR1 is MGHRA and CDR2 is YSYEKL in the germline V gene. The CDR3 is 16 residues long. The ends were cut back, 1 base at V and 8 bases at J, with 17 bases in the middle.

The gene calls are TRBV2 and TRBJ2-5; TRBD2 matches 11 bases. Germline V gene lookup returns CDR1 SNHLY and CDR2 FYNNEI. The CDR3 contains 15 residues. J lost 5 bases, V lost 5 bases, and 7 bases had no gene match. The CDR3: CASSYSGGAAETQYF. CDR3 DNA sequence: TGTGCCAGCAGTTATAGCGGGGGGGCTGCGGAGACCCAGTACTTC.

V and J are TRBV29-1 and TRBJ1-2, with 10 bases lining up with TRBD1. V was pared by 5 bases and J by 7 bases, with 7 bases of the junction left unmatched. From germline, CDR1 is SQVTM and CDR2 ANQGSEA. The CDR3 has 13 amino acids. The CDR3 sequence: CSVTTGGEGGYTF. The CDR3 nucleotides are TGCAGCGTTACGACAGGGGGCGAGGGTGGCTACACCTTC.

The chain carries TRBV11-2 and TRBJ1-5; a possible D gene is TRBD1 (6 bases). CDR1 and CDR2 from the germline V gene are SGHAT and FQNNGV. The CDR3 consists of 18 residues. Trimming shortened V by 8 bases and J by 2 bases, and 25 bases separated the two germline ends. DNA of the CDR3: TGTGCCAGCTTTCAACGACAGGCGCTGGCGTACGGCAATCAGCCCCAGCATTTT. Translation: CASFQRQALAYGNQPQHF.

The genes are TRBV11-2 and TRBJ2-2; 8 nucleotides match TRBD1. Germline CDR1 and CDR2: SGHAT and FQNNGV. The CDR3 loop spans 14 amino acids. The V and J ends lost 5 bases and 4 bases, in that order; junction bases with no gene match: 3. The CDR3 DNA sequence: TGTGCCAGCAGCCAAGACAGGGGCACCGGGGAGCTGTTTTTT. It specifies CASSQDRGTGELFF.

There are a few counts of this clone. The chain combines TRBV30 with TRBJ1-1; no clear D. V shed 0 bases and J shed 1 base, with 6 bases lying between them. Germline loops: CDR1 GTSNPN, CDR2 SVGIG (reference sequence). CDR3 size: 13 residues. The CDR3 protein is CAWSVLGNTEAFF. The DNA of the CDR3 is TGTGCCTGGAGTGTACTTGGGAACACTGAAGCTTTCTTT.

V usage is TRBV27 and J usage is TRBJ1-1; 9 bases are shared with TRBD1. In germline, CDR1 is MNHEY, CDR2 SMNVEV (reference sequence). Unmatched junction bases numbered 18, after V lost 5 bases and J lost 5 bases. CDR3 length equals 18 residues. The CDR3 sequence is CASSPSYLTGGARTEAFF. The CDR3 bases are TGTGCCAGCAGTCCATCATACCTAACAGGGGGCGCAAGGACTGAAGCTTTCTTT.

This chain links TRBV19 with TRBJ1-2; TRBD1 agrees at 8 bases. The J segment lost 8 bases and the V segment lost 5 bases, leaving 10 bases of the junction unmatched. The germline V gene encodes CDR1 LNHDA and CDR2 SQIVND (reference sequence). CDR3 size: 14 residues. The CDR3 loop is CASSFRRDRMGYTF. The CDR3 DNA is TGTGCCAGTAGTTTCCGCCGGGACAGGATGGGCTACACCTTC.

This clone was seen a single time. The chain has TRBV11-3 and TRBJ2-1; D is possibly TRBD2 (5 bases). Per the germline V gene, CDR1 is SGHNT and CDR2 is YENEEA. The CDR3 runs to 15 residues. The germline V and J ends were trimmed by 1 base and 4 bases, with 11 bases remaining between them. CDR3 sequence reads: CASSLADSQYNEQFF. CDR3 in DNA: TGTGCCAGCAGCTTAGCGGACTCTCAATACAATGAGCAGTTCTTC.